This entry lists 21 T cell receptor beta chains sequenced from one sample in a study of T cells in Graves' hyperthyroidism and ophthalmopathy. Amplification of TCR beta CDR3 regions was performed using RNA transcripts as template. First-round RT-PCR of the TCR CDR3 relied on the HTBI primer set. TCRdb itself ran the multiplex PCR reads through MiXCR, one entry per CDR3 protein. The table shows hundreds of thousands of distinct CDR3 sequences, with just under 45% occurring only once. Sequenced: peripheral blood or thyroid tissue (not recorded which). The receptors here all came from an adult man with Graves' disease, either hyperthyroidism or ophthalmopathy (not recorded which).

This clonotype was counted between two and nine times. V and J are TRBV5-1 and TRBJ1-2; TRBD1 is a possible D gene (6 bases). The V and J ends lost 7 bases and 3 bases respectively, with 19 bases between them. CDR3 length: 15 amino acids. Germline loops: CDR1 SGHRS, CDR2 YFSETQ. CDR3 DNA: TGCGCCAGCTCACAAGACGGGACACGAGACTATGGCTACACCTTC. Amino acids: CASSQDGTRDYGYTF.

This clonotype was seen repeatedly, ten times or more. The rearrangement links TRBV29-1 to TRBJ1-2; no firm D call. Trimming cost V 7 bases and J 3 bases, with 3 bases left between them. CDR1 is SQVTM and CDR2 is ANQGSEA in the germline V gene. This CDR3 is built from 9 residues. The CDR3 DNA reads TGCAGCGAGGACTATGGCTACACCTTC. It translates to CSEDYGYTF.

This clonotype appeared many times. V and J are TRBV7-2 and TRBJ1-4; D perhaps matches TRBD1 (6 bases). CDR1 and CDR2 (germline): SGHTA, FQGNSA. The CDR3 runs 13 residues. The V and J ends lost 5 bases and 8 bases respectively, with 12 bases between them. CDR3 protein: CASSPGADEKLFF. In DNA form, the CDR3 reads TGTGCCAGCAGCCCGGGGGCAGACGAAAAACTGTTTTTT.

The chain recombines TRBV10-3 with TRBJ1-1; D not certain. V gave up 10 bases and J gave up 2 bases, with 14 bases separating them. This CDR3 has 13 amino acids. Germline CDR1 is ENHRY and CDR2 is SYGVKD. CDR3 amino acids: CATAQTNNTEAFF. The CDR3 DNA reads as TGTGCCACCGCGCAGACAAACAACACTGAAGCTTTCTTT.

CDR3 sequence (DNA): TGCGCCAGCAGCCAAGTGGAGGCCTACGAGCAGTACTTC. The encoded protein is CASSQVEAYEQYF. The V call is TRBV4-3, the J call TRBJ2-7; TRBD2 is a possible D gene (5 bases). Looked up from germline, CDR1 is LGHNA and CDR2 is YSLEER. The CDR3 sequence is 13 residues long. With 1 base removed from V and 2 bases from J, the gap between germline ends came to 6 bases.

Many counts were recorded for this clonotype. CDR3 nucleotide sequence: TGCAGCGTTGATCTGGGGGCCGTGGAGACCCAGTACTTC. Translating it yields CSVDLGAVETQYF. This chain links TRBV29-1 with TRBJ2-5; D possibly corresponds to TRBD1 (6 bases). There are 13 residues in the CDR3. Germline CDR1 SQVTM, CDR2 ANQGSEA. With 3 bases removed from V and 5 bases from J, the gap between germline ends came to 13 bases.

This clonotype was seen repeatedly, ten times or more. V and J are TRBV10-3 and TRBJ1-2; 9 bases agree with TRBD1. The V gene end was trimmed by 0 bases and the J gene end by 3 bases; junction bases not matched to a gene: 8. Per germline, CDR1 ENHRY and CDR2 SYGVKD. The CDR3 spans 17 residues. CDR3 in DNA: TGTGCCATCAGTGAGTCTTCGGGGACAGGGACCTACTATGGCTACACCTTC. This translates into CAISESSGTGTYYGYTF.

The gene calls are TRBV7-8 and TRBJ2-7; the D is unclear. The CDR3 is 11 residues long. The V gene lost 5 bases and the J gene lost 5 bases, with 7 bases spanning the gap. Germline CDR1 SGHVS, CDR2 FQNEAQ. For the CDR3, the DNA is TGTGCCAGCAGCCGCCGTGACGAGCAGTACTTC. As protein: CASSRRDEQYF. The complete variable domain, with remaining parts taken from reference TRBV7-8 and TRBJ2-7, reads GAGVSQSPRYKVAKRGQDVALRCDPISGHVSLFWYQQALGQGPEFLTYFQNEAQLDKSGLPSDRFFAERPEGSVSTLKIQRTQQEDSAVYLCASSRRDEQYFGPGTRLTVT.

This clonotype appeared a few times. The V gene is TRBV6-5, the J gene TRBJ1-6, with D maybe TRBD1 (6 bases). This CDR3 is 13 amino acids long. From germline, CDR1 is MNHEY and CDR2 SVGAGI. The germline V and J ends were trimmed by 5 bases and 9 bases, with 11 bases remaining between them. CDR3 residues: CASSKKGGSPLHF. For the CDR3, the DNA is TGTGCCAGCAGTAAAAAGGGGGGTTCACCCCTCCACTTT.

As regards this clonotype: Since a much larger clone is just one base distant, this may be a read error. Since no conserved phenylalanine or tryptophan closes the CDR3, a read error is the likely cause. V gene TRBV29-1 combines with J gene TRBJ1-2; the D is unclear. V gave up 2 bases and J gave up 5 bases, with 6 bases separating them. The CDR3 is made up of 11 amino acids. The germline V gene encodes CDR1 SQVTM and CDR2 ANQGSEA. In DNA, the CDR3 is TGCAGCGTTGAACAAGGGTATGGCTACACCATC. This translates into CSVEQGYGYTI.

This clonotype appeared once. This sequence joins TRBV7-6 and TRBJ1-1; 7 bases agree with TRBD1. There are 13 residues in the CDR3. In germline, CDR1 is SGHVS, CDR2 FNYEAQ. With V trimmed by 6 bases and J by 11 bases, 12 bases remained unmatched. The DNA of the CDR3 is TGTGCCAGCAGGAGCCTAAGGGGGCTTCTGGCTTTCTTT. Its translation: CASRSLRGLLAFF.

V is TRBV12-3 or TRBV12-4 and J is TRBJ1-1; D is undetermined. CDR3 length: 14 amino acids. V was trimmed by 4 bases and J by 4 bases, leaving 13 bases between them. The CDR3 bases are TGTGCCAGCAGTTCGACCGGCAGCCCCACTGAAGCTTTCTTT. Translating gives CASSSTGSPTEAFF.

The chain couples TRBV20-1 to TRBJ1-2, with D unclear. CDR1 is DFQATT, CDR2 SNEGSKA, per germline (reference sequence). V was cut by 0 bases and J by 4 bases, with 12 bases left in between. The CDR3 contains 14 residues. The CDR3 DNA reads TGCAGTGCTAGAGATAAGTCGGCAGCCTATGGCTACACCTTC. It codes for CSARDKSAAYGYTF.

The chain carries TRBV7-3 and TRBJ2-2, with TRBD2 as a possible D gene (5 bases). Germline lookup yields CDR1 SGHTA and CDR2 FQGTGA. This CDR3 contains 14 residues. V was clipped by 5 bases and J by 4 bases, with 11 bases between them. DNA of the CDR3: TGTGCCAGCAGCCCGTCTGAGGGCACCGGGGAGCTGTTTTTT. Amino acid sequence: CASSPSEGTGELFF.

V and J are TRBV25-1 and TRBJ2-3; 12 nucleotides line up with TRBD1. The CDR3 loop spans 15 amino acids. Trimming at V came to 4 bases and at J to 4 bases, leaving 3 bases not matched to a gene. Germline V gene sequence: CDR1 MGHDK, CDR2 SYGVNS. The CDR3 spells CASSVGQGAADTQYF. The CDR3 bases are TGTGCCAGCAGTGTGGGACAGGGGGCCGCAGATACGCAGTATTTT.

The V call is TRBV7-9, the J call TRBJ2-2; D possibly matches TRBD1 or TRBD2 (5 bases each). V was cut by 6 bases and J by 6 bases, with 8 bases left in between. CDR1 SEHNR and CDR2 FQNEAQ come from the germline V gene (reference sequence). The CDR3 loop spans 12 amino acids. The CDR3 nucleotides are TGTGCCAGCAGATCGGGACCCGGGGAGCTGTTTTTT. Protein product: CASRSGPGELFF.

This chain joins TRBV20-1 and TRBJ2-7, with D maybe TRBD1 (6 bases). CDR3 size: 13 residues. Deletions cut 1 base from V and 9 bases from J, with 16 bases between. Germline lookup yields CDR1 DFQATT and CDR2 SNEGSKA (reference sequence). The CDR3 protein is CSARAHPGDTQYF. The DNA of the CDR3 is TGCAGTGCTAGAGCGCATCCAGGGGATACGCAGTACTTC.

The chain employs TRBV6-1 and TRBJ1-2; D not resolved. Germline loops: CDR1 MNHNS, CDR2 SASEGT. The CDR3 is made up of 14 amino acids. Trimming cost V 7 bases and J 3 bases, with 15 bases left between them. The CDR3 nucleotides are TGTGCCAGCACCACCCCAGGCGGTGACTATGGCTACACCTTC. It translates to CASTTPGGDYGYTF.

This clonotype was detected ten times or more. The genes are TRBV29-1 and TRBJ2-7; 9 positions match TRBD1. The CDR3 length is 13 residues. The germline CDR1 and CDR2 sequences are SQVTM and ANQGSEA. V dropped 5 bases and J dropped 4; count of bases not matched to a gene: 6. The CDR3 nucleotides read TGCAGCGTTATCGGACAGGGGCTTTACGAGCAGTACTTC. Translated: CSVIGQGLYEQYF.

The genes are TRBV10-3 and TRBJ1-6, with 10 bases that match TRBD1. In germline, CDR1 is ENHRY, CDR2 SYGVKD. The CDR3 runs 15 residues. J gave up 10 bases and V 7 bases, and 10 bases lay outside the gene matches. CDR3 nucleotide sequence: TGTGCCATCAATCGACACGGACAGGGGGGGTCACCCCTCCACTTT. It translates to CAINRHGQGGSPLHF.

This chain connects TRBV7-8 to TRBJ1-2; 12 bases agree with TRBD1. V was clipped by 1 base and J by 14 bases; unmatched bases: 11. The germline gives CDR1 SGHVS, CDR2 FQNEAQ. The CDR3 is made up of 15 amino acids. The CDR3: CASSLVLPGQGALTF. CDR3 DNA sequence: TGTGCCAGCAGCTTAGTCTTACCGGGACAGGGGGCTTTGACCTTC.